A single sample gave rise to the 13 T cell receptor beta chains below, sequenced in a study of identifying expanded T cells in peripheral blood. Method: immunoSEQ multiplex PCR; TCRdb's copy keeps in-frame clones and lacks some. The repertoire holds around 120,000 clones, with over 65% as singletons. The specimen was blood. All receptors come from a person between 18 and 70 years old in good health.

This clone was seen just once. The J gene is TRBJ1-2, the V gene TRBV11-3; no firm D call. V lost 1 base and J lost 0, with 9 bases in between. The CDR3 spans 15 residues. Germline loops: CDR1 SGHNT, CDR2 YENEEA. The CDR3 nucleotides are TGTGCCAGCAGCTTAGTCTACAGCCCTAACTATGGCTACACCTTC. Translated: CASSLVYSPNYGYTF.

The rearrangement links TRBV19 to TRBJ2-7, with TRBD1 matching 7 bases. V shed 5 bases, J shed 2 bases, and the junction held 6 bases outside the gene matches. Germline CDR1 is LNHDA and CDR2 is SQIVND (reference sequence). This CDR3 has 14 amino acids. The chain's CDR3 is CASSSQGVPYEQYF. The CDR3 nucleotides are TGTGCCAGTAGTTCCCAGGGGGTCCCCTACGAGCAGTACTTC.

This chain links TRBV13 with TRBJ2-5, with D perhaps TRBD1 (5 bases). Germline loops: CDR1 PRHDT, CDR2 FYEKMQ (reference sequence). Trimming left V 2 bases short and J 2 bases short, with 12 bases between. The CDR3 spans 15 residues. The CDR3, as DNA: TGTGCCAGCAGCTTACGAGCAGGGTTTCAAGAGACCCAGTACTTC. This gives the protein CASSLRAGFQETQYF.

This clone came up a few times. The chain carries TRBV6-5 and TRBJ1-6; TRBD1 matches at 9 bases. The J segment lost 9 bases and the V segment lost 5 bases, leaving 8 bases of the junction unmatched. The CDR3 has 15 amino acids. Germline assignment: CDR1 MNHEY and CDR2 SVGAGI. The DNA for the CDR3 is TGTGCCAGCAGTCACGACAGGGGGGGAGTTTCACCCCTCCACTTT. Protein product: CASSHDRGGVSPLHF.

The chain is built from TRBV25-1 and TRBJ2-6, with 10 bases fitting TRBD1. The CDR3 consists of 18 residues. The germline V gene encodes CDR1 MGHDK and CDR2 SYGVNS. The ends lost 8 bases at V and 2 bases at J; junction bases unmatched: 12. For the CDR3, the DNA is TGTGCCAGCTACGGACGGAGGGACAGGGGCCCTGGGGCCAACGTCCTGACTTTC. Translating it yields CASYGRRDRGPGANVLTF.

J is TRBJ2-3 and V is TRBV7-9; perhaps TRBD2 as D (5 bases). Trimming shortened V by 1 base and J by 6 bases, and 14 bases separated the two germline ends. This CDR3 has 15 amino acids. CDR1 is SEHNR, CDR2 FQNEAQ, per germline (reference sequence). CDR3: CASSLVDGVLDTQYF. The CDR3 nucleotides read TGTGCCAGCAGCTTAGTAGACGGGGTTTTGGATACGCAGTATTTT.

This clone was seen once. The chain combines TRBV5-1 with TRBJ2-1; possible D gene TRBD2, 6 bases. With 7 bases removed from V and 8 bases from J, the gap between germline ends came to 19 bases. Germline CDR1 SGHRS, CDR2 YFSETQ. The CDR3 loop spans 14 amino acids. CDR3 nucleotides: TGCGCCAGCCGGTCGGGGGTAGTCCTCGATGAGCAGTTCTTC. Translation gives CASRSGVVLDEQFF.

DNA of the CDR3: TGTGCCAGCAGCTTAGGCCCAATAGCGGGCCCCCCGACAGATACGCAGTATTTT. It yields the protein CASSLGPIAGPPTDTQYF. The chain combines TRBV7-2 with TRBJ2-3; 7 nucleotides line up with TRBD2. The CDR3 has 18 amino acids. V shed 1 base and J 3 bases; nucleotides not matched to a gene: 13. Germline CDR1 SGHTA, CDR2 FQGNSA. Based on the CDR3 plus reference TRBV7-2 and TRBJ2-3, the full variable domain is GAGVSQSPSNKVTEKGKDVELRCDPISGHTALYWYRQSLGQGLEFLIYFQGNSAPDKSGLPSDRFSAERTGGSVSTLTIQRTQQEDSAVYLCASSLGPIAGPPTDTQYFGPGTRLTVL.

The chain links TRBV7-6 to TRBJ1-3; no firm D call. Trimming took off 3 bases at V and 0 bases at J, with 6 bases between the two ends. This CDR3 comprises 14 residues. Germline V gives CDR1 SGHVS, CDR2 FNYEAQ. The CDR3 DNA reads as TGTGCCAGCAGCTTGGACGGCTCTGGAAACACCATATATTTT. Amino acids: CASSLDGSGNTIYF.

The rearrangement links TRBV5-1 to TRBJ2-1, with 9 bases lining up with TRBD2. Germline loops: CDR1 SGHRS, CDR2 YFSETQ. With V trimmed by 2 bases and J by 2 bases, 2 bases remained unmatched. The CDR3 is 15 amino acids. DNA of the CDR3: TGCGCCAGCAGCTTTGCTAGCGGGACCTACAATGAGCAGTTCTTC. Protein product: CASSFASGTYNEQFF.

The chain carries TRBV30 and TRBJ1-4; 9 positions match TRBD1. CDR3 length: 18 residues. Trimming took 4 bases from V and 2 from J; bases not matched to a gene: 14. CDR1 GTSNPN and CDR2 SVGIG come from the germline V gene (reference sequence). The CDR3 DNA reads as TGTGCCTGGAAGCGACTGATTGACAGGGGGAAGACTAATGAAAAACTGTTTTTT. Protein: CAWKRLIDRGKTNEKLFF.

The V and J genes are TRBV7-2 and TRBJ1-5; TRBD1 agrees at 9 bases. CDR1 is SGHTA and CDR2 is FQGNSA in the germline V gene. The CDR3 spans 15 residues. J was trimmed by 2 bases and V by 3 bases; bases with no gene match: 2. The CDR3 protein is CASSFRTGGNQPQHF. The CDR3, as DNA: TGTGCCAGCAGCTTCCGGACAGGGGGCAATCAGCCCCAGCATTTT.

CDR3 protein: CASSLEEFSYTGELFF. The CDR3 nucleotides read TGTGCCAGCAGCTTAGAAGAGTTCTCCTACACCGGGGAGCTGTTTTTT. The chain combines TRBV7-2 with TRBJ2-2; D call uncertain. The CDR3 covers 16 residues. Germline assignment: CDR1 SGHTA and CDR2 FQGNSA. Between the trimmed V and J ends, which lost 1 base and 3 bases, there was a span of 12 bases.